The following is a TCR beta chain sequence with its context. Antigen: not known. The sample originates from a study of T cell responses to AZD1222 COVID-19 vaccine. Clones were read by immunoSEQ multiplex PCR, and TCRdb kept only the in-frame ones, dropping some. The sample shows 140,000 to 150,000 clones, about 92% of them seen only once. Germline V gives CDR1 LGHDT, CDR2 YNNKEL (reference sequence). This CDR3 comprises 15 residues. Trimming shortened V by 4 bases and J by 1 base, and 11 bases separated the two germline ends. Findings of the study overall: Females made up more of the donors, who were largely white British, and clonal diversity may have come out too low. With dominance at 160-218 and 743-854, vaccine-associated CD4 TCRs spanned spike. Unmutated variant regions are reportedly targeted by nearly half of spike-specific TCRs.

The V gene is TRBV3-1 (or the pseudogene TRBV3-2), the J gene TRBJ1-3; no definite D call. The clonotype comes from an adult who had recovered from COVID-19. This material consisted of peripheral blood, taken after recovery from COVID-19. CDR3 bases: TGTGCCAGCAGCCCCAGGAGGTGGTCTGGAAACACCATATATTTT. It is translated as CASSPRRWSGNTIYF.